These 5 T cell receptor beta chains were sequenced from one sample in a study of blood T cell repertoires in COVID-19. Measured with immunoSEQ multiplex PCR; TCRdb has only the in-frame clones, and not every one. The sample has about 89,000 clones, 80% seen once. Sequenced sample: peripheral blood. Receptors were obtained from a woman of 80 years or more with acute or convalescent COVID-19.

This clone was counted a single time. V and J are TRBV7-9 and TRBJ1-1, with D unclear. Looked up from germline, CDR1 is SEHNR and CDR2 is FQNEAQ (reference sequence). Trimming pared 1 base from V and 8 bases from J, leaving 11 bases between. The CDR3 length is 13 residues. CDR3 loop: CASSLGGLDEAFF. The CDR3 region has the DNA TGTGCCAGCAGCTTAGGAGGGCTTGACGAAGCTTTCTTT.

V and J are TRBV4-1 and TRBJ2-2; 12 bases are shared with TRBD2. Unmatched junction bases numbered 2, after V lost 2 bases and J lost 1 base. Per germline, CDR1 MGHRA and CDR2 YSYEKL. The CDR3 consists of 17 residues. CDR3 in amino acids: CASSQPLAGGNTGELFF. CDR3 DNA: TGCGCCAGCAGCCAACCACTAGCGGGGGGGAACACCGGGGAGCTGTTTTTT.

The chain links TRBV30 to TRBJ2-5, with 7 bases matching TRBD2. This CDR3 contains 16 residues. V was pared by 4 bases and J by 3 bases, with 14 bases of the junction left unmatched. Per germline, CDR1 GTSNPN and CDR2 SVGIG (reference sequence). In nucleotides, the CDR3 is TGTGCCTGGACCTTTCAGAGCGGGGCAAGGGAAGAGACCCAGTACTTC. Protein sequence: CAWTFQSGAREETQYF.

The chain carries TRBV2 and TRBJ1-1, with D hard to call. CDR1 is SNHLY, CDR2 FYNNEI, per germline. V lost 2 bases, J lost 6 bases, and 7 bases lay in between. The CDR3 contains 12 residues. CDR3 bases: TGTGCCAGCAGTGAACGGGGTGCTGAAGCTTTCTTT. This sequence encodes CASSERGAEAFF.

This clone rates as medium-sized. This sequence joins TRBV11-2 and TRBJ2-3; TRBD2 matches 7 bases. The CDR3 totals 14 residues. Trimming cost V 5 bases and J 1 base; bases outside gene matches: 3. Germline V gene data show CDR1 as SGHAT and CDR2 as FQNNGV. The CDR3, as DNA: TGTGCCAGCAGCCGCGGGGGACGCACAGATACGCAGTATTTT. It specifies CASSRGGRTDTQYF.